This TCR beta chain was captured by sequencing in a study of T cell responses to AZD1222 COVID-19 vaccine. Sequencing used immunoSEQ multiplex PCR; TCRdb keeps in-frame clones, though not all of them. This sample has about 100,000 clones; approximately 92% occur once, and the top ten carry 0.95% to 1.5%. Notes on the study in general: Mapped onto spike, vaccine-associated CD4 TCRs spanned it and were dominant at 160-218 and 743-854. Spike-specific TCR breadth and depth went up after people got two AZD1222 doses. Donors were largely white British and mainly female; clonal diversity was possibly underestimated. Unmutated variant regions reportedly attract nearly half of all spike-specific TCRs.

This clone was picked up a small number of times. What it recognizes is unknown. V lost 4 bases, J lost 1 base, and 5 bases stayed unmatched. CDR3 size: 15 residues. CDR1 and CDR2 from the germline V gene are SGHRS and YFSETQ. The sequences come from peripheral blood, collected on day 0 of AZD1222 vaccination. The chain combines TRBV5-1 with TRBJ1-1, with TRBD1 matching over 9 bases. This receptor was obtained from an adult in good health. The CDR3 is CASSRADRGNTEAFF. The DNA of the CDR3 is TGCGCCAGCAGCCGTGCGGACAGGGGGAACACTGAAGCTTTCTTT.